Listed below are T cell receptor beta chains from one sample, sequenced in a study of blood T cell repertoires in COVID-19. Sequencing used immunoSEQ multiplex PCR; TCRdb keeps in-frame clones, though not all of them. Among 300,000 to 350,000 clones listed, about 88% were seen once. Sequencing was carried out using PBMCs or T cells enriched from blood (not recorded which). The receptors here all came from a woman aged 25-40 years who had recovered from COVID-19. Each CDR3 is given without its conserved first and last residue. Each record gives: V gene, CDR3 length, CDR3 protein.

TRBV7-9 11 ASSLDGQGKAF
TRBV6-1 14 ASSDGGPLGSGGYT
TRBV5-1 12 ASSLEQAVDTQY
TRBV2 12 ASRRYSGTYEQY
TRBV6-2/TRBV6-3 18 ASSDPGGWSGGAIQETQY
TRBV10-2 14 ASSDRTAGVGYEQY
TRBV4-1 13 ASSQAWQGTDTQY
TRBV5-5 14 ASSVGQGGAKNIQY
TRBV27 13 ASSRPGQYYNEQF
TRBV5-6 13 ASSNRKRTYTEAF
TRBV30 11 AWRVEGARGYT
TRBV6-5 10 ASSRGPYEQY
TRBV11-2 13 ASSRAGGAETEAF
TRBV19 13 ASSPLAPAPDTQY
TRBV7-2 13 ASSQRGGRTGELF
TRBV28 13 ASSLGGANQETQY
TRBV19 14 ASSRPPVGADQPQH
TRBV28 12 ASSGGGGNEKLF
TRBV4-1 16 ASSQDVPQAGGPWGQF
TRBV27 12 ASTQLRGTGELF
TRBV5-6 13 ASSFFSSYSYEQY
TRBV6-4 15 ASSPLLIIAGVNEQF
TRBV7-9 13 ASSLLESSYNEQF
TRBV5-6 13 ASSPRRRGNTEAF
TRBV27 17 ASSLSRRGQGGYNSPLH
TRBV2 13 ASSEVRGQGNIQY
TRBV10-1 10 ASSDEGRGYT
TRBV7-9 13 ASSSMGGGEEKLF
TRBV7-8 11 ASSPSGGQPQH
TRBV5-1 13 ASSLTGTGGYEQY
TRBV28 11 ASSLGRQGVAF
TRBV5-1 15 ASSLGKSRTSGNTIY
TRBV19 13 ASSPQEQGANGYT
TRBV21-1 13 ASSKGTGDTDTQY
TRBV30 12 AWSPLAGGETQY
TRBV3-1/TRBV3-2 15 ASSQGTGVRSNQPQH